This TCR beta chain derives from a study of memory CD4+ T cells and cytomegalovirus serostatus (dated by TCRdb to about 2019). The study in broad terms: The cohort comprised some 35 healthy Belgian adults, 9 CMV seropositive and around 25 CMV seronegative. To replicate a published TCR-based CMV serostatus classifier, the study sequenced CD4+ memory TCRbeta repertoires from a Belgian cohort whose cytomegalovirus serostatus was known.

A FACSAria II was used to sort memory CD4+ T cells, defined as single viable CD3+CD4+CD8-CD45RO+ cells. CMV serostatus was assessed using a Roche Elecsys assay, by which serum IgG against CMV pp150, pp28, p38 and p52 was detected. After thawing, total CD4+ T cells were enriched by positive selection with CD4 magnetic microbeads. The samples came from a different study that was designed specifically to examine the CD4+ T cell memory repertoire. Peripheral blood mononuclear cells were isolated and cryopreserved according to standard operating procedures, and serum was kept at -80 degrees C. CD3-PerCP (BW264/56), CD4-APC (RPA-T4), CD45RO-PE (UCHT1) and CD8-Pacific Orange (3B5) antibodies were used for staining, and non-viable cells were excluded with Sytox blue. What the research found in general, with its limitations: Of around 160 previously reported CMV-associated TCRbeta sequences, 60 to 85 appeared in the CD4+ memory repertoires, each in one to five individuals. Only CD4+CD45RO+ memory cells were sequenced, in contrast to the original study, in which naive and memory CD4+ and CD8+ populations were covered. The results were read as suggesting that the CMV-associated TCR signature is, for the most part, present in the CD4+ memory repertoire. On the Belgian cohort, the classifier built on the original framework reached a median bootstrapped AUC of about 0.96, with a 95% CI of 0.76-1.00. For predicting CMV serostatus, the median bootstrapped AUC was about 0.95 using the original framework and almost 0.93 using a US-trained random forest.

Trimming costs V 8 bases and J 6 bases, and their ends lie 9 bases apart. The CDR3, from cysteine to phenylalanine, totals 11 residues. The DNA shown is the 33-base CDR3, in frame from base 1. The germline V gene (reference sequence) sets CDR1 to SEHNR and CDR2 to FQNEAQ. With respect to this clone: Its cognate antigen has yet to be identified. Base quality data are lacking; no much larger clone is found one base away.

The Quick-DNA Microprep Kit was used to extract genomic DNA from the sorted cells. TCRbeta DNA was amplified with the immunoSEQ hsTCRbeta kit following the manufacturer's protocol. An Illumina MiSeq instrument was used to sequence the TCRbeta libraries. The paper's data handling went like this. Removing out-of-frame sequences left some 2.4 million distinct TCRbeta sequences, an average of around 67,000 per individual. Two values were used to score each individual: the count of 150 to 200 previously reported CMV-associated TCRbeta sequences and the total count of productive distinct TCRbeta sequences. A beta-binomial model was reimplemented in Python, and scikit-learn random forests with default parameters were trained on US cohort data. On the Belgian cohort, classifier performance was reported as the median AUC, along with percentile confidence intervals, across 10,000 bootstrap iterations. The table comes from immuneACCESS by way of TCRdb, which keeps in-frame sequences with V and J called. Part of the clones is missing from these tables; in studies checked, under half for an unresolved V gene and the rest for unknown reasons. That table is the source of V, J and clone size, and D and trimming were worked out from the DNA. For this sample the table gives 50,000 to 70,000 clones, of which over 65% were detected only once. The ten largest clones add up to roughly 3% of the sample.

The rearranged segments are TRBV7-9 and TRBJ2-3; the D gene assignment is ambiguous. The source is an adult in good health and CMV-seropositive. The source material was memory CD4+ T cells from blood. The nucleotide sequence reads TGTGCCAGCGGCGAGGCGGATACGCAGTATTTT. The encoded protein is CASGEADTQYF.